One sample yielded the 3 T cell receptor beta chains listed below, sequenced in a study of chemoradiotherapy in HPV16-positive cancers. The protocol was immunoSEQ multiplex PCR, while the TCRdb copy is restricted to in-frame clones and leaves out a portion. The sample includes tens of thousands of clones, around three quarters seen only once; the top ten take 3.5% to 4%. This specimen consisted of blood, obtained from a patient who underwent chemoradiotherapy. The receptors were sampled from a human donor with HPV-associated anogenital cancer.

The rearrangement uses TRBV5-6 and TRBJ1-1; a weak D match, TRBD1 (6 bases). Germline V gives CDR1 SGHDT, CDR2 YYEEEE. The CDR3 extends over 14 amino acids. The V gene lost 2 bases and the J gene lost 0 bases, with 8 bases spanning the gap. CDR3 amino acids: CASSLDRMNTEAFF. The CDR3 nucleotides are TGTGCCAGCAGCTTAGACAGGATGAACACTGAAGCTTTCTTT.

The V call is TRBV28, the J call TRBJ2-6, with TRBD1 as a possible D gene (5 bases). CDR3 length equals 18 residues. Germline V gene data show CDR1 as MDHEN and CDR2 as SYDVKM. V was cut by 5 bases and J by 0 bases, with 17 bases left in between. The CDR3 loop reads CASSREGAVLSGANVLTF. The CDR3 coding sequence is TGTGCCAGCAGTAGAGAAGGGGCTGTCCTCTCTGGGGCCAACGTCCTGACTTTC. The full variable domain, in which reference TRBV28 and TRBJ2-6 provide the parts outside the CDR3, is DVKVTQSSRYLVKRTGEKVFLECVQDMDHENMFWYRQDPGLGLRLIYFSYDVKMKEKGDIPEGYSVSREKKERFSLILESASTNQTSMYLCASSREGAVLSGANVLTFGAGSRLTVL.

This sequence joins TRBV5-1 and TRBJ2-2, with 9 bases aligning to TRBD1. The CDR3 contains 14 residues. V shed 7 bases and J 1 base; nucleotides not matched to a gene: 2. CDR1 SGHRS and CDR2 YFSETQ come from the germline V gene. The CDR3 region is CASGGQGNTGELFF. Here the CDR3 DNA reads TGCGCCAGCGGGGGACAGGGGAACACCGGGGAGCTGTTTTTT. The whole variable domain, remainder taken from reference TRBV5-1 and TRBJ2-2, is KAGVTQTPRYLIKTRGQQVTLSCSPISGHRSVSWYQQTPGQGLQFLFEYFSETQRNKGNFPGRFSGRQFSNSRSEMNVSTLELGDSALYLCASGGQGNTGELFFGEGSRLTVL.